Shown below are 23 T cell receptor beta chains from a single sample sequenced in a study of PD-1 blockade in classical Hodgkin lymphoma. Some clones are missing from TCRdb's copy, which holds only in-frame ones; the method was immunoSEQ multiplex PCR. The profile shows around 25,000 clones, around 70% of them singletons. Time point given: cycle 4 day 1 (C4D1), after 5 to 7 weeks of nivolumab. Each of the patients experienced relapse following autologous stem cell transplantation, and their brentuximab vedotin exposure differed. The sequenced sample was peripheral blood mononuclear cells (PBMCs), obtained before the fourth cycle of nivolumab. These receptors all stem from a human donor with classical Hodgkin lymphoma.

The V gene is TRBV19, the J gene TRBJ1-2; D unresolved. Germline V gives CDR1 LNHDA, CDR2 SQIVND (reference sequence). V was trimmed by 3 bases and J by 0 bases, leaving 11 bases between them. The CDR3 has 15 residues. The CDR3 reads CASSMFEGANYGYTF. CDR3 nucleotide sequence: TGTGCCAGTAGTATGTTTGAGGGAGCTAACTATGGCTACACCTTC.

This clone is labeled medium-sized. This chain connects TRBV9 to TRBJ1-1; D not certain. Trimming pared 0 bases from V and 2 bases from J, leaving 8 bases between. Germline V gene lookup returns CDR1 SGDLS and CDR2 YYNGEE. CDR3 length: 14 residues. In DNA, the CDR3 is TGTGCCAGCAGCGTAGCGTCGGGAAACACTGAAGCTTTCTTT. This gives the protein CASSVASGNTEAFF.

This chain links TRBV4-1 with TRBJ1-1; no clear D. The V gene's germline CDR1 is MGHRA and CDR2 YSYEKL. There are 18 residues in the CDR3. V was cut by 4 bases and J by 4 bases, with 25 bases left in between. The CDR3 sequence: CASSLPSWVPSPSTEAFF. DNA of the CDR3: TGCGCCAGCAGCCTCCCATCGTGGGTGCCCTCGCCAAGCACTGAAGCTTTCTTT.

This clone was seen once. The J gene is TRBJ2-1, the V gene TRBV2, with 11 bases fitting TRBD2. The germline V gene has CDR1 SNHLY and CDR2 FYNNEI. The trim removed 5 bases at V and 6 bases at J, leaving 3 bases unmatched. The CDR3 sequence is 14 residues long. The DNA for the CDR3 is TGTGCCAGCAGTTATGGACTAGCGGGCAATGAGCAGTTCTTC. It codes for CASSYGLAGNEQFF. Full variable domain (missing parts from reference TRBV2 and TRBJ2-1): EPEVTQTPSHQVTQMGQEVILRCVPISNHLYFYWYRQILGQKVEFLVSFYNNEISEKSEIFDDQFSVERPDGSNFTLKIRSTKLEDSAMYFCASSYGLAGNEQFFGPGTRLTVL.

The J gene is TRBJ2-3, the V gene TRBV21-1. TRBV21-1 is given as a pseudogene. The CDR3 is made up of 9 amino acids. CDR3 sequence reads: CASMNTQYF. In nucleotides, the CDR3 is TGTGCCAGCATGAATACGCAGTATTTT.

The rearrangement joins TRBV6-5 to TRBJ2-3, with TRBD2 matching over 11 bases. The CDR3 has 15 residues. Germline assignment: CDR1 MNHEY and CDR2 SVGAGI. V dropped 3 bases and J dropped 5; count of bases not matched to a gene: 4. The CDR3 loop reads CASSYSGRARDTQYF. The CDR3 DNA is TGTGCCAGCAGTTATAGCGGGAGGGCTAGAGATACGCAGTATTTT.

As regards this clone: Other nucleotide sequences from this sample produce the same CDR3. Here the CDR3 reads CASSLSGANVLTF. The CDR3 bases are TGTGCCAGCAGTTTATCTGGGGCCAACGTCCTGACTTTC. The J gene is TRBJ2-6, the V gene TRBV28; D is uncertain. The CDR3 spans 13 residues. With 1 base removed from V and 2 bases from J, the gap between germline ends came to 0 bases. Per germline, CDR1 MDHEN and CDR2 SYDVKM.

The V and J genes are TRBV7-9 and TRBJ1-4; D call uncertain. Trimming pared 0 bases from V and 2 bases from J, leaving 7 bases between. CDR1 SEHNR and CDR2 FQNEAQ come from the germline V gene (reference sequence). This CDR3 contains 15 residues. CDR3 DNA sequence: TGTGCCAGCAGCTTAGCAGGGTCCACTAATGAAAAACTGTTTTTT. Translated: CASSLAGSTNEKLFF.

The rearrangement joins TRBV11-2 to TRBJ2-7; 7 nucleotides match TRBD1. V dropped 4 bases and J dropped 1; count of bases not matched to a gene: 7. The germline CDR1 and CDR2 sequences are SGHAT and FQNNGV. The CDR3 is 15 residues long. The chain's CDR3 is CASSSPTGLSYEQYF. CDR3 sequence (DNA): TGTGCCAGCAGCTCCCCGACAGGGTTATCCTACGAGCAGTACTTC.

The CDR3 bases are TGTGCCAGCAGTTCCCTCTTTGGGGGGACCTTATACAATGAGCAGTTCTTC. The encoded protein is CASSSLFGGTLYNEQFF. The chain combines TRBV28 with TRBJ2-1, with a tentative D call TRBD2 (6 bases). CDR1 is MDHEN and CDR2 is SYDVKM in the germline V gene. This CDR3 has 17 amino acids. V gave up 4 bases and J gave up 4 bases, with 20 bases separating them.

The CDR3 sequence: CASGPRVGSTDTQYF. CDR3 in DNA: TGTGCCAGTGGGCCCAGGGTCGGCAGCACAGATACGCAGTATTTT. The chain recombines TRBV19 with TRBJ2-3, with a weak D call TRBD1 (5 bases). CDR3 length equals 15 residues. V was pared by 8 bases and J by 0 bases, with 15 bases between. Germline lookup yields CDR1 LNHDA and CDR2 SQIVND (reference sequence).

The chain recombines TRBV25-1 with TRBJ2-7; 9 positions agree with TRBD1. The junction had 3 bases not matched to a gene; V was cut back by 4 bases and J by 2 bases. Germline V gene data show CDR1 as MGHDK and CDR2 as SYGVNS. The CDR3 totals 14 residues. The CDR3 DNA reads TGTGCCAGCAGTGGGGGGACAGGGCCCTACGAGCAGTACTTC. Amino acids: CASSGGTGPYEQYF.

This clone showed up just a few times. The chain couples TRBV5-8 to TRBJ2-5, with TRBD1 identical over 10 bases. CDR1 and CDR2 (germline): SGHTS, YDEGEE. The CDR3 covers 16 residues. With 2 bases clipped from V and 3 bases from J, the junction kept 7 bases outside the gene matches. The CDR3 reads CASSLGTGVWEETQYF. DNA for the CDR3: TGTGCCAGCAGCTTAGGGACAGGGGTTTGGGAAGAGACCCAGTACTTC. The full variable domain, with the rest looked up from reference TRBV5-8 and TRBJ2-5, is EAGVTQSPTHLIKTRGQQATLRCSPISGHTSVYWYQQALGLGLQFLLWYDEGEERNRGNFPPRFSGRQFPNYSSELNVNALELEDSALYLCASSLGTGVWEETQYFGPGTRLLVL.

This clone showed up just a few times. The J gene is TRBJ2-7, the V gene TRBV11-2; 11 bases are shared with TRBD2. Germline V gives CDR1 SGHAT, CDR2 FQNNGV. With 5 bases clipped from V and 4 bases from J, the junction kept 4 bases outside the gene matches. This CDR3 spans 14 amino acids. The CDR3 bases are TGTGCCAGCAGCCTAGGGACTAGCGGATACGAGCAGTACTTC. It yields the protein CASSLGTSGYEQYF. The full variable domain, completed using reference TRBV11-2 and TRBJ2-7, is EAGVAQSPRYKIIEKRQSVAFWCNPISGHATLYWYQQILGQGPKLLIQFQNNGVVDDSQLPKDRFSAERLKGVDSTLKIQPAKLEDSAVYLCASSLGTSGYEQYFGPGTRLTVT.

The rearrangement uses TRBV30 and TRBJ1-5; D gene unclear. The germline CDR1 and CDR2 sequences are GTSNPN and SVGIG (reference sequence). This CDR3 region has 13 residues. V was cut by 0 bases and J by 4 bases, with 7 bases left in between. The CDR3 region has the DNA TGTGCCTGGAGTGTAGGCGGTAATCAGCCCCAGCATTTT. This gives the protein CAWSVGGNQPQHF.

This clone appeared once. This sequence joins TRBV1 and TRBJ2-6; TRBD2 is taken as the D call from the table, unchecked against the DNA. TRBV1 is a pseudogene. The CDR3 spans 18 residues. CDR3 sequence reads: CTSRCRGCAQSRANVLTF. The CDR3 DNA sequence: TGCACCAGCAGATGTCGAGGTTGTGCACAAAGTCGGGCCAACGTCCTGACTTTC.

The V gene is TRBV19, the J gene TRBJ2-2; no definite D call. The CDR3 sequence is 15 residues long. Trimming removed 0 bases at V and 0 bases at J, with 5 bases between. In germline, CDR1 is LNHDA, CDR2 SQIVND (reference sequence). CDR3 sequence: CASSIEVANTGELFF. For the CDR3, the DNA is TGTGCCAGTAGTATAGAGGTGGCGAACACCGGGGAGCTGTTTTTT.

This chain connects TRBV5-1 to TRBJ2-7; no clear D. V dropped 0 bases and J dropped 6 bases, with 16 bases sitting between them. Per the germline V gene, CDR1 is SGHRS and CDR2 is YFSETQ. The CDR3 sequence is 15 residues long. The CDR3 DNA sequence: TGCGCCAGCAGCTTGGGCAATTACTACTCGGGCGAGCAGTACTTC. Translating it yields CASSLGNYYSGEQYF.

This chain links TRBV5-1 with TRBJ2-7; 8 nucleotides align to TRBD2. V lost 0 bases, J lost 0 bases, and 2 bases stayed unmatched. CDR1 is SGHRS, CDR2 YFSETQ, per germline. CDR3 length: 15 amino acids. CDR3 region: CASSLGSGSSYEQYF. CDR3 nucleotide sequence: TGCGCCAGCAGCTTGGGAAGCGGGAGCTCCTACGAGCAGTACTTC.

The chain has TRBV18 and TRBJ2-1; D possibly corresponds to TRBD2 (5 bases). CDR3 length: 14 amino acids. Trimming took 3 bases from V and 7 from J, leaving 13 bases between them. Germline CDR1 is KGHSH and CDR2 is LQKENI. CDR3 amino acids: CASSPAPLDNEQFF. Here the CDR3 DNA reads TGTGCCAGCTCACCCGCCCCACTAGATAATGAGCAGTTCTTC.

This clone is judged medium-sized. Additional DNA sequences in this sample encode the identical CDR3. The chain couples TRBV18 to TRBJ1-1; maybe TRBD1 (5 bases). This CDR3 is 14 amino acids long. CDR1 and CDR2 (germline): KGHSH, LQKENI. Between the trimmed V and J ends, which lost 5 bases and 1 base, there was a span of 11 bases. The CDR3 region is CASSSGTENTEAFF. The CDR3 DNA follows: TGTGCCAGCTCATCCGGGACGGAGAACACTGAAGCTTTCTTT.

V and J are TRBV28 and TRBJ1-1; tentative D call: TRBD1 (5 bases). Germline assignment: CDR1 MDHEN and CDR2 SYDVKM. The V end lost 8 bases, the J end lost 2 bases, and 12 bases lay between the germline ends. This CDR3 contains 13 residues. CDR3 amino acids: CASGSTANTEAFF. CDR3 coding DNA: TGTGCCAGCGGCTCGACAGCTAACACTGAAGCTTTCTTT. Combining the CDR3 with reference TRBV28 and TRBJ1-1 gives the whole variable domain DVKVTQSSRYLVKRTGEKVFLECVQDMDHENMFWYRQDPGLGLRLIYFSYDVKMKEKGDIPEGYSVSREKKERFSLILESASTNQTSMYLCASGSTANTEAFFGQGTRLTVV.

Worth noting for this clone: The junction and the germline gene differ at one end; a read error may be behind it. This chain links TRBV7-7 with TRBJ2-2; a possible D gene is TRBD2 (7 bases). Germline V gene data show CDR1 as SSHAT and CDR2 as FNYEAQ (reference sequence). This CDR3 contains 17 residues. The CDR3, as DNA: TGTGCTAGCAGCTTAGCCAGGACGGGGAGGGGGACCGGGGAGCTGTTTTTT. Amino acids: CASSLARTGRGTGELFF. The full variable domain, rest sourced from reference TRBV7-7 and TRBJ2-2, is GAGVSQSPRYKVTKRGQDVTLRCDPISSHATLYWYQQALGQGPEFLTYFNYEAQPDKSGLPSDRFSAERPEGSISTLTIQRTEQRDSAMYRCASSLARTGRGTGELFFGEGSRLTVL.